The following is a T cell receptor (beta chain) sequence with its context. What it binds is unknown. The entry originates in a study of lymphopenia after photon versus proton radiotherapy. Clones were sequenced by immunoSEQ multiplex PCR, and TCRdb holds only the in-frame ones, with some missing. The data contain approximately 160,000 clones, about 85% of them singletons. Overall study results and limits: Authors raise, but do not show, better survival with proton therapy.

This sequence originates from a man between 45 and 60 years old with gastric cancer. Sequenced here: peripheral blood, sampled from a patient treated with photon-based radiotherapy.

Written as DNA, the CDR3 is TGTGCCAGCAGTGCCACCGGGACAGGTTTGGAGACCCAGTACTTC. Its protein product is CASSATGTGLETQYF. The J gene is TRBJ2-5, the V gene TRBV28, with 8 nucleotides matching TRBD1. Germline CDR1 and CDR2: MDHEN and SYDVKM. The CDR3 is 15 amino acids. After removal of 5 bases from V and 5 bases from J, the junction contained 10 bases not matched to a gene.